This T cell receptor (beta chain) was documented in a study of cytomegalovirus exposure and HLA in healthy donors. The donors were in the approximately 130-subject validation cohort, distinct from the roughly 720-subject first cohort. This CDR3 comprises 13 residues. The V end lost 4 bases, the J end lost 3 bases, and 7 bases lay between the germline ends. Per germline, CDR1 SNHLY and CDR2 FYNNEI. Generated by immunoSEQ multiplex PCR, the TCRdb table keeps only in-frame clones and is missing some. The table has roughly 90,000 clones, about 85% seen once. The source material was PBMCs. The chain couples TRBV2 to TRBJ1-5, with D perhaps TRBD1 (5 bases). This TCR was recovered from a man between 18 and 29 years old in good health and CMV-seropositive. The CDR3 spells CASSGGNNQPQHF. CDR3 nucleotides: TGTGCCAGCAGTGGGGGCAACAATCAGCCCCAGCATTTT.